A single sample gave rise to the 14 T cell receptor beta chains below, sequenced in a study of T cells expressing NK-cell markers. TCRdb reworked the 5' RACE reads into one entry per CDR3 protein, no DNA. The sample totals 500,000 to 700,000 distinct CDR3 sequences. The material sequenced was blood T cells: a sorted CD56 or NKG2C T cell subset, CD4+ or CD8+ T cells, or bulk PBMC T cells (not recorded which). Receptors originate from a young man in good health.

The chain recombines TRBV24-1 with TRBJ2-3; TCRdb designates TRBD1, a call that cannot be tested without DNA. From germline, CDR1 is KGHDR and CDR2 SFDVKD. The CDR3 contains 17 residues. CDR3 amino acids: CATSDHGGGGRTDTQYF.

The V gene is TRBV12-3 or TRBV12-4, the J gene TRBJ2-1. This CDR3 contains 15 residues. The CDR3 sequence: CASSSKPSSYNEQFF.

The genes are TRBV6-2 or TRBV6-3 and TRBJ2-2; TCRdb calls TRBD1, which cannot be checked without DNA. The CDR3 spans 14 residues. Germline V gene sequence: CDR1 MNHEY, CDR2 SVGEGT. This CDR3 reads CASRSPEFTGELFF.

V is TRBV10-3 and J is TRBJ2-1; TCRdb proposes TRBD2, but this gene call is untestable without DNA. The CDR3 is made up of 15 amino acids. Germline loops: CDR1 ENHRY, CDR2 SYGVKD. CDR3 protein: CAISELGLADNEQFF.

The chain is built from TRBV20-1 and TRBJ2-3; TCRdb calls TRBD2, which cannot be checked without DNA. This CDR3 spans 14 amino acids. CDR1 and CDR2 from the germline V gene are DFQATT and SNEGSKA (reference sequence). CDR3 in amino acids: CSSRGGAGTDTQYF.

CDR3: CASRATSYGYTF. The chain recombines TRBV12-3 or TRBV12-4 with TRBJ1-2. This CDR3 has 12 residues.

The CDR3: CASTVRGGEKLFF. The chain uses TRBV12-3 or TRBV12-4 and TRBJ1-4. The CDR3 extends over 13 amino acids.

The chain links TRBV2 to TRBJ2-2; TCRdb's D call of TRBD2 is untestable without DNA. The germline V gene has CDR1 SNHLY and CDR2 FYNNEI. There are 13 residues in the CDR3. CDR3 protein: CASKGTFSGELFF.

The chain's CDR3 is CASSQSGTSGSSEQYF. The chain uses TRBV3-1 and TRBJ2-7; absent DNA, TCRdb's TRBD2 call cannot be checked. This CDR3 has 16 residues. Germline V gene lookup returns CDR1 LGHDT and CDR2 YNNKEL (reference sequence).

CDR3 protein: CASSLLGDGYTF. The chain has TRBV7-9 and TRBJ1-2. Germline values: CDR1 SEHNR, CDR2 FQNEAQ (reference sequence). The CDR3 covers 12 residues. Full variable domain (outside the CDR3, taken from reference TRBV7-9 and TRBJ1-2): DTGVSQNPRHKITKRGQNVTFRCDPISEHNRLYWYRQTLGQGPEFLTYFQNEAQLEKSRLLSDRFSAERPKGSFSTLEIQRTEQGDSAMYLCASSLLGDGYTFGSGTRLTVV.

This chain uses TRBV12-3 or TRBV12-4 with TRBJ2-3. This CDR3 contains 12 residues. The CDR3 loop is CASRYSVDTQYF.

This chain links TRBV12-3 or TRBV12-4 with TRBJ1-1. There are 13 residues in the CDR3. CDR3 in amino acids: CASSHNMNTEAFF.

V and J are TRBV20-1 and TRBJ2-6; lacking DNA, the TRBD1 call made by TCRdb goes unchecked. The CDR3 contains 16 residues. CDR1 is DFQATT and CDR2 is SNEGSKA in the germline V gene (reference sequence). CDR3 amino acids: CGFRGGGASGANVLTF.

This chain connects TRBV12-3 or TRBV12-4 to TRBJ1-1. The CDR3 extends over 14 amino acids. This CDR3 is CASSQPGEGREAFF.